Listed below are T cell receptor beta chains from one sample, sequenced in a study of neurological immune-mediated disorders. Each CDR3 protein gets one entry after TCRdb re-called the 5' RACE reads with MiXCR. The sample has roughly 74,000 distinct CDR3 sequences, 5.2% seen once. Specimen: PBMCs. The receptors originated from a man in his late teens or twenties with multiple sclerosis. The CDR3 runs from the conserved cysteine through the conserved F or W. D genes are given only for firm matches. The size entry is marked missing in some rows and otherwise reads once, few, many or a size class.

12 | - | TRBJ1-4 | few | TRBV20-1 | TGCAGTGCTAGTGCAACACCCGAAAAACTGTTTTTT | CSASATPEKLFF
12 | - | TRBJ2-5 | many | TRBV5-1 | TGCGCCAGCAGCTTGGATAGAGAGACCCAGTACTTC | CASSLDRETQYF
13 | - | TRBJ2-1 | - | TRBV5-1 | TGCGCCAGCAGCTTGGATACTGGGAATGAGCAGTTCTTC | CASSLDTGNEQFF
14 | TRBD2 | TRBJ2-7 | many | TRBV28 | TGTGCCAGCAGTTTATTACTAGCGGGAGATGAGCAGTACTTC | CASSLLLAGDEQYF
12 | - | TRBJ1-3 | many | TRBV10-3 | TGTGCCATCAGTGCCTTTCGGAACACCATATATTTT | CAISAFRNTIYF
17 | - | TRBJ1-1 | many | TRBV5-1 | TGCGCCAGCAGCTTTGAGCAAACCAACCCATGGAACACTGAAGCTTTCTTT | CASSFEQTNPWNTEAFF
15 | - | TRBJ2-2 | many | TRBV12-3/TRBV12-4 | TGTGCCAGCAGCCGGGTTAGGGGAAACACCGGGGAGCTGTTTTTT | CASSRVRGNTGELFF
14 | - | TRBJ2-5 | many | TRBV28 | TGTGCCAGCCTAGGACAGCTTCAAACGGGGACCCAGTACTTC | CASLGQLQTGTQYF
14 | - | TRBJ2-1 | many | TRBV20-1 | TGCAGTGCTAGAGTGGGGCGGGATTACAATGAGCAGTTCTTC | CSARVGRDYNEQFF
14 | - | TRBJ2-7 | many | TRBV20-1 | TGCAGTGGCTACTCGAGTAGCGGTGCCTACGAGCAGTACTTC | CSGYSSSGAYEQYF
16 | TRBD1 | TRBJ2-2 | many | TRBV20-1 | TGCAGTGCTACTACCGGGACAGGGGCAATCACCGGGGAGCTGTTTTTT | CSATTGTGAITGELFF
12 | - | TRBJ1-4 | many | TRBV20-1 | TGCAGTGCTAAAGCGAGGGGAGAAAAACTGTTTTTT | CSAKARGEKLFF
14 | TRBD1 | TRBJ2-7 | many | TRBV5-1 | TGCGCCAGCAGCTTGGCCAGGGGGTCCTACGAGCAGTACTTC | CASSLARGSYEQYF
14 | TRBD2 | TRBJ2-2 | many | TRBV5-1 | TGCGCCAGCATGGGACTAGCGAACACCGGGGAGCTGTTTTTT | CASMGLANTGELFF
15 | - | TRBJ2-1 | many | TRBV5-1 | TGCGCCAGCAGCTTGGACTGGAGAGGGTTCAATGAGCAGTTCTTC | CASSLDWRGFNEQFF
12 | - | TRBJ1-5 | many | TRBV3-1 | TGTGCCAGCAGTCAACCAGGACAGCCCCAGAATTTT | CASSQPGQPQNF
15 | TRBD1 | TRBJ1-2 | few | TRBV5-1 | TGCGCCAGCAGCCAGGGGGCTGCGACTAACTATGGCTACACCTTC | CASSQGAATNYGYTF
13 | - | TRBJ2-1 | many | TRBV20-1 | TGCAGTGCTAGAGGTATGGGGGTCAATGAGCAGTTCTTC | CSARGMGVNEQFF
12 | - | TRBJ2-7 | many | TRBV5-1 | TGCGCCAGCAGTAGGGGGGCCTACGAGCAGTACTTC | CASSRGAYEQYF
13 | TRBD1 | TRBJ2-2 | many | TRBV10-3 | TGTGCCACTGGACAGGGTCGGGACGGGGAGCTGTTTTTT | CATGQGRDGELFF
13 | - | TRBJ2-7 | once | TRBV20-1 | TGCAGTGCTAGCCTACGAGAGTCCTACGAGCAGTACTTC | CSASLRESYEQYF
15 | TRBD1 | TRBJ2-7 | many | TRBV9 | TGTGCCAGCAGCCCTACCAAGGGGACAGGAGGCGAGCAGTACTTC | CASSPTKGTGGEQYF
12 | - | TRBJ2-1 | many | TRBV29-1 | TGCAGCGCTCAAAGACCCTCGAAAGAGCAGTTCTTC | CSAQRPSKEQFF
15 | - | TRBJ1-1 | many | TRBV27 | TGTGCCAGCAGCCCTCTGGTGGGGGGCTCCACTGAAGCTTTCTTT | CASSPLVGGSTEAFF
13 | TRBD1 | TRBJ2-7 | - | TRBV28 | TGTGCCAGCAGGAGGACAGGGCACTACGAGCAGTACTTC | CASRRTGHYEQYF
17 | TRBD1 | TRBJ1-2 | many | TRBV12-3/TRBV12-4 | TGTGCCAGCAGTCTCTACAGGGGCGCAGAGCGAGGATATGGCTACACCTTC | CASSLYRGAERGYGYTF
14 | - | TRBJ1-1 | few | TRBV7-2 | TGTGCCAGCAGCTTAGCTCCAAGGAACACTGAAGCTTTCTTT | CASSLAPRNTEAFF
13 | - | TRBJ2-2 | many | TRBV5-1 | TGCGCCAGCAGCTTGTTCGAGACCGGGGAGCTGTTTTTT | CASSLFETGELFF
12 | TRBD1 | TRBJ2-7 | many | TRBV2 | TGTGCCAGCAAGGGACAGGTCTACGAGCAGTACTTC | CASKGQVYEQYF
13 | - | TRBJ2-1 | many | TRBV5-6 | TGTGCCAGCAGCTTGAGGCTAGCTAGTGAGCAGTTCTTC | CASSLRLASEQFF
16 | TRBD1 | TRBJ1-1 | many | TRBV24-1 | TGTGCCACCAGTGATTCTGTGACAGGGGGGACCACTGAAGCTTTCTTT | CATSDSVTGGTTEAFF
12 | - | TRBJ2-3 | many | TRBV28 | TGTGCCAGCAGTTGGGGGGCAGATACGCAGTATTTT | CASSWGADTQYF
15 | TRBD1 | TRBJ1-5 | many | TRBV20-1 | TGCAGTGCTTCCCGACAGGGCTATAGCAATCAGCCCCAGCATTTT | CSASRQGYSNQPQHF
13 | TRBD1 | TRBJ2-1 | many | TRBV6-2/TRBV6-3 | TGTGCCACACAGGGGACCAAACTGGGCGAGCAGTTCTTC | CATQGTKLGEQFF
15 | TRBD1 | TRBJ1-3 | many | TRBV27 | TGTGCCAGCAGTCCGGGACAGAACTCTGGAAACACCATATATTTT | CASSPGQNSGNTIYF
15 | TRBD2 | TRBJ2-3 | many | TRBV12-3/TRBV12-4 | TGTGCCAGCAGCTTCACTAGCGGCCCCACAGATACGCAGTATTTT | CASSFTSGPTDTQYF
17 | TRBD2 | TRBJ2-1 | many | TRBV9 | TGTGCCAGCAGCCCTCGGGGTAGCGGGAGCCTGTACAATGAGCAGTTCTTC | CASSPRGSGSLYNEQFF
18 | TRBD1 | TRBJ1-5 | - | TRBV4-2 | TGTGCCAGCAGCCAAGTAAAGAAGGACAGGGAAAGCAATCAGCCCCAGCATTTT | CASSQVKKDRESNQPQHF
13 | - | TRBJ2-7 | many | TRBV5-1 | TGCGCCAGCAGCTTCGGGGCGAGGGACGAGCAGTACTTC | CASSFGARDEQYF
17 | TRBD2 | TRBJ2-1 | - | TRBV7-9 | TGTGCCAGCAGCTTAGTAAATTGGCGGGAGTCCTACAATGAGCAGTTCTTC | CASSLVNWRESYNEQFF
14 | TRBD1 | TRBJ2-3 | many | TRBV20-1 | TGCAGTGCTCATGGGACAGGACCAGTCGGTACGCAGTATTTT | CSAHGTGPVGTQYF
15 | - | TRBJ1-2 | many | TRBV5-1 | TGCGCCAGCAGCTTGGACGGGGGAGTAAACTATGGCTACACCTTC | CASSLDGGVNYGYTF
15 | - | TRBJ2-2 | many | TRBV20-1 | TGCAGTGCCCGTCCCAGGACGGAAAACACCGGGGAGCTGTTTTTT | CSARPRTENTGELFF
14 | - | TRBJ1-2 | many | TRBV7-2 | TGTGCCAGCAGACCCACAGGAGCCCCCCTTGGCTACACCTTC | CASRPTGAPLGYTF
16 | TRBD1 | TRBJ2-7 | many | TRBV7-2 | TGTGCCAGCAGCCCCCCTCTGTCGACAGGGGTGGACGAGCAGTACTTC | CASSPPLSTGVDEQYF
16 | TRBD2 | TRBJ2-4 | many | TRBV10-3 | TGTGCCATCCGGGAGAGACTAGCGGGAGTCAAAAACATTCAGTACTTC | CAIRERLAGVKNIQYF
13 | - | TRBJ2-7 | many | TRBV7-2 | TGTGCCAGCAGCGGCCCCAACTCCTACGAGCAGTACTTC | CASSGPNSYEQYF
14 | - | TRBJ2-2 | medium-sized | TRBV7-2 | TGTGCCAGCAGTAAGGGGCCTTACACCGGGGAGCTGTTTTTT | CASSKGPYTGELFF
13 | - | TRBJ1-2 | many | TRBV24-1 | TGTGCCACCAGTGATTCTCACTACCTCGGCTACACCTTC | CATSDSHYLGYTF
14 | - | TRBJ2-1 | many | TRBV5-1 | TGCGCCAGCAGCTCAGATACTACCTACAATGAGCAGTTCTTC | CASSSDTTYNEQFF
15 | - | TRBJ2-5 | many | TRBV7-9 | TGTGCCAGCAGCCCAAACGCCGGACGGAAAGAGACCCAGTACTTC | CASSPNAGRKETQYF
14 | - | TRBJ2-2 | many | TRBV6-2/TRBV6-3 | TGTGCCAGCAGCCGAGATTCGGACACCGGGGAGCTGTTTTTT | CASSRDSDTGELFF
16 | TRBD1 | TRBJ2-4 | few | TRBV27 | TGTGCCAGCAGTTTGCACAGGGGGTTAGCCAAAAAAATTCAGTACTTC | CASSLHRGLAKKIQYF
14 | - | TRBJ1-6 | many | TRBV20-1 | TGCAGTGCTCGGGGATCCGATGGTAATTCACCCCTCCACTTT | CSARGSDGNSPLHF
15 | TRBD1 | TRBJ2-7 | many | TRBV12-3/TRBV12-4 | TGTGCCAGCAGGCAAGGGACAGGGATTTACTACGAGCAGTACTTC | CASRQGTGIYYEQYF
16 | - | TRBJ2-1 | many | TRBV15 | TGTGCCACCAGCAGAGGGTCCTTACTAGTTACTAATGAGCAGTTCTTC | CATSRGSLLVTNEQFF
16 | - | TRBJ1-6 | many | TRBV20-1 | TGCAGTGCTAGGCCCACCGGGACGGCGAAACATTCACCCCTCCACTTT | CSARPTGTAKHSPLHF
15 | TRBD2 | TRBJ2-1 | many | TRBV20-1 | TGCAGCGGGACTAGCGGGGGGCGACAGGTGGATGAGCAGTTCTTC | CSGTSGGRQVDEQFF
14 | - | TRBJ1-1 | many | TRBV20-1 | TGCAGTGCTAGAGCAGGGAACGAGAACACTGAAGCTTTCTTT | CSARAGNENTEAFF